This T cell receptor (beta chain) was captured by sequencing in a study of OX40 agonist ivuxolimab in advanced cancers. Study-wide context: The group had a mean age of about 60 years, ranged from about 23 to 79, and was less than 85% male. Checkpoint inhibitors had been given previously to around 38% of patients.

Clones were sequenced by immunoSEQ multiplex PCR, and TCRdb holds only the in-frame ones, with some missing. The sample consists of about 38,000 clones, 70% to 90% of them appearing once. The receptor's source is an adult with an advanced solid tumor such as melanoma, head and neck, liver or kidney cancer. The sequenced sample was CD4+ or CD8+ T cells sorted from blood, obtained in a trial of the OX40 agonist ivuxolimab.

CDR3 nucleotide sequence: TGTGCCAGCAGTGAAGCGCCCGGGACAGGGGGCGAGCAGTACTTC. It yields the protein CASSEAPGTGGEQYF. The gene calls are TRBV2 and TRBJ2-7; 11 nucleotides line up with TRBD1. This CDR3 spans 15 amino acids. Germline CDR1 reads SNHLY; CDR2 reads FYNNEI. V was clipped by 0 bases and J by 6 bases; unmatched bases: 4.